This TCR beta chain emerged from a study of blood T cell repertoires in COVID-19. Across the whole study: There were acute and convalescent COVID-19 samples, and they came from the United States, Italy and Spain. In each case, the material was cDNA or gDNA derived from T cells, B-cell-depleted T cells, or PBMCs.

Sequencing used immunoSEQ multiplex PCR; TCRdb keeps in-frame clones, though not all of them. Among about 110,000 clones listed, 75% to 90% were seen once. The V gene end was trimmed by 1 base and the J gene end by 7 bases; junction bases not matched to a gene: 5. The CDR3 is made up of 15 amino acids. Germline V CDR1 and CDR2: GTSNPN, SVGIG (reference sequence). The clonotype originates from a man between 65 and 80 years old with acute or convalescent COVID-19. Sequencing was done on a sample of peripheral blood. The chain uses TRBV30 and TRBJ1-6, with 9 bases lining up with TRBD1. CDR3 coding DNA: TGTGCCTGGAGTGCACCCGGGACAGGGAATTCACCCCTCCACTTT. The encoded protein is CAWSAPGTGNSPLHF.